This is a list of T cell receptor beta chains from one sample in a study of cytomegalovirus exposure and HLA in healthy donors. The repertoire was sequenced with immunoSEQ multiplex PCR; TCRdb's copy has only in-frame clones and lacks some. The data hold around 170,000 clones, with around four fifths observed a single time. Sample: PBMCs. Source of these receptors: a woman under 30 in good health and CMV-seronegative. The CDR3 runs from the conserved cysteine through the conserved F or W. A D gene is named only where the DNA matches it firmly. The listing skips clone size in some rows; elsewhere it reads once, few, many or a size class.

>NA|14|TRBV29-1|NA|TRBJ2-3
TGCAGCGGAAGACCGGGTCCCGGCACAGATACGCAGTATTTT
CSGRPGPGTDTQYF
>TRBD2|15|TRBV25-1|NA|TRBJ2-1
TGTGCCAGCAGTGTTGGGGGGGGGTCCTACAATGAGCAGTTCTTC
CASSVGGGSYNEQFF
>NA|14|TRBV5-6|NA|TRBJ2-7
TGTGCCAGCAGCTTCTGGGGGCCGGCGGTCGAGCAGTACTTC
CASSFWGPAVEQYF
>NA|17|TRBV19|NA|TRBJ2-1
TGTGCCAGTACCGGTAGCGGCGGGGCCGGCTCCTACAATGAGCAGTTCTTC
CASTGSGGAGSYNEQFF
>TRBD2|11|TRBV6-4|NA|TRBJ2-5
TGTGCCAGCCACGCCGCGGGGGCCCAGTACTTC
CASHAAGAQYF
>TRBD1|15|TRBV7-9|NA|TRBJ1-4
TGTGCCAGCAGCCCCACAGGGGGGAGGCGTGAAAAACTGTTTTTT
CASSPTGGRREKLFF
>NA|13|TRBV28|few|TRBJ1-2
TGTGCCAGCAGCCCATGGGGGGACTATGGCTACACCTTC
CASSPWGDYGYTF
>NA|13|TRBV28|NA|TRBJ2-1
TGTGCCAGCAGTCCCAGGTTTGATGGTGAGCAGTTCTTC
CASSPRFDGEQFF
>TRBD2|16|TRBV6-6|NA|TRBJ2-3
TGTGCCAGCAGGGGACTTAGCGGGAGACGGACAGATACGCAGTATTTT
CASRGLSGRRTDTQYF
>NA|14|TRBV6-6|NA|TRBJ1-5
TGTGCCAGCAGTTACTCCAGGGGCAATCAGCCCCAGCATTTT
CASSYSRGNQPQHF
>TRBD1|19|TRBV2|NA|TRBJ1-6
TGTGCCAGCGGGGCCGACAGGGCTGGTGGTAGCTCCTATAATTCACCCCTCCACTTT
CASGADRAGGSSYNSPLHF
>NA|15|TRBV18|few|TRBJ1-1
TGTGCCAGCTCACCACCTCGGTCCAAAAACACTGAAGCTTTCTTT
CASSPPRSKNTEAFF
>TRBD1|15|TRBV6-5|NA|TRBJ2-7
TGTGCCGGCAGTTACGGCGGGACAGGGTTTTACGAGCAGTACTTC
CAGSYGGTGFYEQYF
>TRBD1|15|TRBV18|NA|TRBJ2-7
TGTGCCAGCTCACCGCACAGGGACAGGGACGACGAGCAGTACTTC
CASSPHRDRDDEQYF